The next 29 T cell receptor beta chains were all read from a single sample in a study of regulatory dendritic cells for organ transplantation. Using immunoSEQ multiplex PCR, the repertoire was profiled, and TCRdb retains in-frame clones only, with some absent. The table records roughly 27,000 clones, approximately 77% of them present only once. Input material: naive CD8+ T cells from blood. Described subset: CD45RA+ naive T cells. The receptors were sampled from a human donor in good health.

This chain links TRBV15 with TRBJ2-6; 7 nucleotides match TRBD2. Germline loops: CDR1 LNHNV, CDR2 YYDKDF (reference sequence). This CDR3 is built from 16 residues. Unmatched junction bases numbered 8, after V lost 5 bases and J lost 4 bases. CDR3 amino acids: CATSHTRTRGANVLTF. DNA for the CDR3: TGTGCCACCAGCCACACAAGGACTAGGGGGGCCAACGTCCTGACTTTC.

V and J are TRBV19 and TRBJ2-1; D possibly corresponds to TRBD1 (5 bases). With 0 bases removed from V and 4 bases from J, the gap between germline ends came to 10 bases. Looked up from germline, CDR1 is LNHDA and CDR2 is SQIVND (reference sequence). The length of the CDR3 is 15 residues. This chain's CDR3 is CASSIDQGNYNEQFF. The CDR3, as DNA: TGTGCCAGTAGTATAGATCAGGGTAATTACAATGAGCAGTTCTTC. Full variable domain (rest looked up from reference TRBV19 and TRBJ2-1): DGGITQSPKYLFRKEGQNVTLSCEQNLNHDAMYWYRQDPGQGLRLIYYSQIVNDFQKGDIAEGYSVSREKKESFPLTVTSAQKNPTAFYLCASSIDQGNYNEQFFGPGTRLTVL.

The rearrangement joins TRBV10-3 to TRBJ1-2; 9 bases agree with TRBD1. Germline loops: CDR1 ENHRY, CDR2 SYGVKD. Germline trimming cut 8 bases from V and 4 bases from J; bases unmatched to any gene: 11. The CDR3 contains 15 residues. The CDR3 loop is CAISVSRDRAYGYTF. Here the CDR3 DNA reads TGTGCCATCTCCGTTTCCCGGGACAGGGCCTATGGCTACACCTTC.

As concerns this clone: This same CDR3 is encoded by further DNA sequences in the sample. The chain joins TRBV5-1 to TRBJ2-7; TRBD2 is a possible D gene (5 bases). This CDR3 has 14 residues. The germline gives CDR1 SGHRS, CDR2 YFSETQ. V was trimmed by 0 bases and J by 3 bases, leaving 10 bases between them. The CDR3 is CASSLEGRGYEQYF. In nucleotides, the CDR3 is TGCGCCAGCAGCTTGGAAGGACGGGGCTACGAGCAGTACTTC.

The rearrangement joins TRBV14 to TRBJ1-5, with TRBD1 identical over 8 bases. This CDR3 contains 14 residues. Germline-derived CDR1 and CDR2 are SGHDN and FVKESK. V gave up 4 bases and J gave up 4 bases; unmatched junction bases: 3. CDR3 DNA: TGTGCCAGCAGCCGACAGGGGTGGAATCAGCCCCAGCATTTT. Encoded protein: CASSRQGWNQPQHF. Full variable domain (outside the CDR3, taken from reference TRBV14 and TRBJ1-5): EAGVTQFPSHSVIEKGQTVTLRCDPISGHDNLYWYRRVMGKEIKFLLHFVKESKQDESGMPNNRFLAERTGGTYSTLKVQPAELEDSGVYFCASSRQGWNQPQHFGDGTRLSIL.

This clone was seen a handful of times. This chain joins TRBV5-4 and TRBJ2-1, with 9 bases lining up with TRBD2. In germline, CDR1 is SGHNT, CDR2 YYREEE (reference sequence). The V gene end was trimmed by 5 bases and the J gene end by 3 bases; junction bases not matched to a gene: 3. This CDR3 region has 14 residues. The CDR3 here is CASSLRGGYNEQFF. CDR3 bases: TGTGCCAGCAGTCTGCGGGGGGGCTACAATGAGCAGTTCTTC.

This rearrangement joins TRBV9 to TRBJ1-1, with a possible D match to TRBD1 (6 bases). Germline V gives CDR1 SGDLS, CDR2 YYNGEE. V lost 4 bases and J 9 bases, leaving 13 bases between the germline ends. This CDR3 has 12 amino acids. CDR3 coding DNA: TGTGCCAGCAGCCCACCGGACAGTAAAGCTTTCTTT. This translates into CASSPPDSKAFF. Using reference TRBV9 and TRBJ1-1 for the parts outside the CDR3, the full variable domain is DSGVTQTPKHLITATGQRVTLRCSPRSGDLSVYWYQQSLDQGLQFLIQYYNGEERAKGNILERFSAQQFPDLHSELNLSSLELGDSALYFCASSPPDSKAFFGQGTRLTVV.

The CDR3: CASSLVGQGFYNEQFF. The CDR3 nucleotides are TGTGCCAGCAGCTTGGTGGGACAGGGCTTCTACAATGAGCAGTTCTTC. J is TRBJ2-1 and V is TRBV5-5, with 9 nucleotides matching TRBD1. CDR1 is SGHKS, CDR2 YYEKEE, per germline (reference sequence). The CDR3 spans 16 residues. V shed 0 bases and J 3 bases; nucleotides not matched to a gene: 4.

The V and J genes are TRBV5-5 and TRBJ1-6; 11 positions agree with TRBD1. CDR1 and CDR2 from the germline V gene are SGHKS and YYEKEE (reference sequence). With V trimmed by 4 bases and J by 6 bases, 3 bases remained unmatched. CDR3 length equals 15 residues. CDR3 bases: TGTGCCAGCAGCGGAGGGACAGGGGGTAATTCACCCCTCCACTTT. It encodes CASSGGTGGNSPLHF.

CDR3 amino acids: CASSTTGERREKLFF. CDR3 DNA: TGTGCCAGCAGTACCACAGGGGAAAGACGAGAAAAACTGTTTTTT. The chain has TRBV27 and TRBJ1-4; 7 nucleotides match TRBD1. Germline V lookup: CDR1 MNHEY, CDR2 SMNVEV (reference sequence). V was pared by 5 bases and J by 8 bases, with 11 bases of the junction left unmatched. The CDR3 length is 15 residues. Full variable domain (outside the CDR3, taken from reference TRBV27 and TRBJ1-4): EAQVTQNPRYLITVTGKKLTVTCSQNMNHEYMSWYRQDPGLGLRQIYYSMNVEVTDKGDVPEGYKVSRKEKRNFPLILESPSPNQTSLYFCASSTTGERREKLFFGSGTQLSVL.

This clone was seen only a few times. The V call is TRBV4-1, the J call TRBJ1-5; unclear D gene. CDR3 length equals 17 residues. Trimming took off 3 bases at V and 0 bases at J, with 15 bases between the two ends. Germline CDR1 is MGHRA and CDR2 is YSYEKL. CDR3 bases: TGCGCCAGCAGCCATAATGGCATTGAAAGTAGCAATCAGCCCCAGCATTTT. Its protein is CASSHNGIESSNQPQHF.

The chain carries TRBV29-1 and TRBJ2-3, with D possibly matching TRBD2 (6 bases). The CDR3 runs 17 residues. V lost 4 bases and J 0 bases, leaving 20 bases between the germline ends. Germline CDR1 is SQVTM and CDR2 is ANQGSEA. The CDR3 DNA sequence: TGCAGCGTTGGATGGCGGGGCCCGCGACTGAGCACAGATACGCAGTATTTT. As protein: CSVGWRGPRLSTDTQYF.

The chain couples TRBV6-5 to TRBJ2-5; no clear D. The CDR3 spans 11 residues. Germline V gives CDR1 MNHEY, CDR2 SVGAGI. The V and J ends lost 2 bases and 6 bases respectively, with 4 bases between them. The CDR3 reads CASSYAKTQYF. The CDR3 nucleotides are TGTGCCAGCAGTTACGCGAAGACCCAGTACTTC.

The V and J genes are TRBV7-8 and TRBJ2-3; TRBD2 agrees at 10 bases. The CDR3 contains 15 residues. The V gene end was trimmed by 5 bases and the J gene end by 6 bases; junction bases not matched to a gene: 8. The germline V gene has CDR1 SGHVS and CDR2 FQNEAQ. The chain's CDR3 is CASSPLAGVGDTQYF. The CDR3 DNA follows: TGTGCCAGCAGCCCCCTAGCGGGGGTAGGGGATACGCAGTATTTT.

V gene TRBV6-5 combines with J gene TRBJ2-7; 7 nucleotides match TRBD1. The trim removed 6 bases at V and 5 bases at J, leaving 7 bases unmatched. CDR3 length: 13 amino acids. Germline CDR1 MNHEY, CDR2 SVGAGI. As DNA, the CDR3 is TGTGCCAGCAGCCTGACAGGGATGGACGAGCAGTACTTC. Encoded protein: CASSLTGMDEQYF.

The chain carries TRBV11-2 and TRBJ2-5; a weak D match, TRBD1 (5 bases). This CDR3 has 14 amino acids. CDR1 and CDR2 from the germline V gene are SGHAT and FQNNGV. V lost 5 bases and J 1 base, leaving 11 bases between the germline ends. CDR3 sequence reads: CASSLDSFQETQYF. For the CDR3, the DNA is TGTGCCAGCAGCCTCGACAGCTTCCAAGAGACCCAGTACTTC.

The rearrangement joins TRBV15 to TRBJ1-2, with D uncertain. This CDR3 is 16 amino acids long. V dropped 4 bases and J dropped 5 bases, with 20 bases sitting between them. Looked up from germline, CDR1 is LNHNV and CDR2 is YYDKDF (reference sequence). The CDR3 here is CATSTFGSRLNYGYTF. The CDR3 nucleotides are TGTGCCACCAGCACCTTCGGGAGTCGCCTAAATTATGGCTACACCTTC. The variable domain in full, with the rest retrieved from reference TRBV15 and TRBJ1-2, is DAMVIQNPRYQVTQFGKPVTLSCSQTLNHNVMYWYQQKSSQAPKLLFHYYDKDFNNEADTPDNFQSRRPNTSFCFLDIRSPGLGDTAMYLCATSTFGSRLNYGYTFGSGTRLTVV.

V usage is TRBV5-1 and J usage is TRBJ1-1; 12 bases are shared with TRBD1. The germline gives CDR1 SGHRS, CDR2 YFSETQ. The CDR3 extends over 18 amino acids. V gave up 1 base and J gave up 6 bases; unmatched junction bases: 13. CDR3 sequence reads: CASSLNPGLGQGASEAFF. The CDR3 DNA is TGCGCCAGCAGCTTGAACCCGGGTCTGGGACAGGGGGCTTCTGAAGCTTTCTTT.

This sequence joins TRBV9 and TRBJ2-7; 9 bases are a match to TRBD1. The CDR3 loop spans 17 amino acids. Germline CDR1 reads SGDLS; CDR2 reads YYNGEE. J gave up 0 bases and V 2 bases, and 9 bases lay outside the gene matches. In DNA form, the CDR3 reads TGTGCCAGCAGCGTCGCACCCGACAGGGGGAACTCCTACGAGCAGTACTTC. Protein: CASSVAPDRGNSYEQYF.

This clone was seen a few times. V is TRBV2 and J is TRBJ1-4; possibly TRBD1 for D (5 bases). The germline V and J ends were trimmed by 1 base and 12 bases, with 6 bases remaining between them. Germline V gene sequence: CDR1 SNHLY, CDR2 FYNNEI. This CDR3 region has 11 residues. The CDR3 bases are TGTGCCAGCAGTGAAGGGGGGGAACTGTTTTTT. This encodes CASSEGGELFF.

The chain carries TRBV2 and TRBJ2-7, with D possibly TRBD2 on 6 matching bases. This CDR3 comprises 13 residues. V was shortened by 6 bases and J by 2 bases, with 11 bases between the two germline ends. CDR1 and CDR2 (germline): SNHLY, FYNNEI. This CDR3 is CASRASDAYEQYF. DNA of the CDR3: TGTGCCAGCAGAGCTAGCGACGCCTACGAGCAGTACTTC.

The chain has TRBV9 and TRBJ1-2, with 8 bases matching TRBD1. Germline V gene sequence: CDR1 SGDLS, CDR2 YYNGEE. CDR3 length: 16 amino acids. The J segment lost 8 bases and the V segment lost 2 bases, leaving 14 bases of the junction unmatched. The CDR3 spells CASSVRDRQYVGGYTF. The CDR3 nucleotides are TGTGCCAGCAGCGTCCGGGACAGGCAATATGTAGGAGGCTACACCTTC.

The chain joins TRBV11-2 to TRBJ2-5, with D possibly matching TRBD2 (6 bases). This CDR3 has 15 residues. Germline lookup yields CDR1 SGHAT and CDR2 FQNNGV. V dropped 5 bases and J dropped 2 bases, with 15 bases sitting between them. In DNA, the CDR3 is TGTGCCAGCAGCGGCGCGCGGGGTCGACAAGAGACCCAGTACTTC. Translation: CASSGARGRQETQYF.

This chain uses TRBV9 with TRBJ2-7, with a weak D call TRBD2 (5 bases). Per the germline V gene, CDR1 is SGDLS and CDR2 is YYNGEE. This CDR3 region has 14 residues. V gave up 3 bases and J gave up 6 bases, with 16 bases separating them. CDR3 bases: TGTGCCAGCAGCGCGGGGAGCAGCCCCTCCGAGCAGTACTTC. Encoded protein: CASSAGSSPSEQYF.

This chain joins TRBV9 and TRBJ2-3, with D perhaps TRBD1 (6 bases). The germline V gene has CDR1 SGDLS and CDR2 YYNGEE. The CDR3 consists of 14 residues. With 5 bases removed from V and 5 bases from J, the gap between germline ends came to 15 bases. The CDR3 here is CASSDAGAEDTQYF. In nucleotides, the CDR3 is TGTGCCAGCAGTGACGCAGGGGCTGAAGATACGCAGTATTTT.

The V call is TRBV11-2, the J call TRBJ2-7; D is undetermined. Trimming cost V 5 bases and J 4 bases, with 9 bases left between them. Germline CDR1 and CDR2: SGHAT and FQNNGV. The CDR3 has 12 amino acids. The CDR3 DNA reads TGTGCCAGCAGCCCGATAGTGTACGAGCAGTACTTC. Amino acid sequence: CASSPIVYEQYF.

This clone was seen once. This chain joins TRBV4-3 and TRBJ1-1; weak D call: TRBD1 (5 bases). Trimming took 0 bases from V and 1 from J, leaving 9 bases between them. CDR3 length: 15 amino acids. Germline values: CDR1 LGHNA, CDR2 YSLEER. Here the CDR3 reads CASSQDRAANTEAFF. The CDR3 region has the DNA TGCGCCAGCAGCCAAGACAGGGCTGCGAACACTGAAGCTTTCTTT.

The genes are TRBV7-2 and TRBJ2-7; 7 nucleotides align to TRBD1. CDR1 SGHTA and CDR2 FQGNSA come from the germline V gene. Losses at the gene ends were 6 bases for V and 1 base for J; bases not matched to a gene: 6. The CDR3 is 14 residues long. The CDR3 bases are TGTGCCAGCAGGTTTTTGGACAGGTCCTACGAGCAGTACTTC. This encodes CASRFLDRSYEQYF. The full variable domain, in which reference TRBV7-2 and TRBJ2-7 provide the parts outside the CDR3, is GAGVSQSPSNKVTEKGKDVELRCDPISGHTALYWYRQSLGQGLEFLIYFQGNSAPDKSGLPSDRFSAERTGGSVSTLTIQRTQQEDSAVYLCASRFLDRSYEQYFGPGTRLTVT.

V is TRBV10-3 and J is TRBJ1-2; D may be TRBD1 (6 bases). Germline V gives CDR1 ENHRY, CDR2 SYGVKD. Between the trimmed V and J ends, which lost 3 bases and 1 base, there was a span of 18 bases. This CDR3 has 17 amino acids. The CDR3 spells CAISEGGEPNLNYGYTF. The CDR3 DNA reads TGTGCCATCAGTGAAGGGGGGGAACCCAACCTTAACTATGGCTACACCTTC.